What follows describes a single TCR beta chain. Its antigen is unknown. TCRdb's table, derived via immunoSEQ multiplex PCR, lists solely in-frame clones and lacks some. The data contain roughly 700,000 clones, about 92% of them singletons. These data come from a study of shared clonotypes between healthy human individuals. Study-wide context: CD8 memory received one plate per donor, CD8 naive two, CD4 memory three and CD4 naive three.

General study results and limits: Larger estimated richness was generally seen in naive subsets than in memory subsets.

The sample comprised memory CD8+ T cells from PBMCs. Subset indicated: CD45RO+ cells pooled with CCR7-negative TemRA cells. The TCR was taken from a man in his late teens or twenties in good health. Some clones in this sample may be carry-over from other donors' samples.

CDR3 residues: CASGTSYEQYF. The DNA for the CDR3 is TGTGCCAGCGGGACCTCCTACGAGCAGTACTTC. V gene TRBV27 combines with J gene TRBJ2-7, with D perhaps matching TRBD1 or TRBD2 (5 bases each). The V and J ends lost 8 bases and 0 bases respectively, with 5 bases between them. Germline CDR1 is MNHEY and CDR2 is SMNVEV (reference sequence). This CDR3 has 11 amino acids.